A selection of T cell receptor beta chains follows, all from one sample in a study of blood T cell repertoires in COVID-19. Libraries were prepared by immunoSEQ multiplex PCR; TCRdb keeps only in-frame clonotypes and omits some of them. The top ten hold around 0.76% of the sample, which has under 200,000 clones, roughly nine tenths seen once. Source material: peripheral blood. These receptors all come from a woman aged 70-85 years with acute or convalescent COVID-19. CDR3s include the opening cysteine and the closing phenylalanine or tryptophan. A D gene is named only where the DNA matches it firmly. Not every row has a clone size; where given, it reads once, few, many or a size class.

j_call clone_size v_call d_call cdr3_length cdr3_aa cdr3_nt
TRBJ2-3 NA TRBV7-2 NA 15 CASSLMLAGTDTQYF TGTGCCAGCAGTCTAATGCTAGCAGGCACAGATACGCAGTATTTT
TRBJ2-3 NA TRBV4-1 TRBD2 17 CASSQDIRAGAVDTQYF TGCGCCAGCAGCCAAGATATTCGAGCGGGAGCTGTAGATACGCAGTATTTT
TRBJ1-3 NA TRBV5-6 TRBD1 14 CASTVKTGLNTIYF TGTGCCAGCACCGTCAAGACAGGGTTGAACACCATATATTTT
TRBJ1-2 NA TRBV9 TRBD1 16 CASSVDQTGANYGYTF TGTGCCAGCAGCGTAGATCAGACAGGGGCAAACTATGGCTACACCTTC
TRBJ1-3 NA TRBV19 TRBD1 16 CASSMTQGAAGNTIYF TGTGCCAGTAGTATGACACAGGGGGCTGCTGGAAACACCATATATTTT
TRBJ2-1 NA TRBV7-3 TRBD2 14 CASSLYGGSNEQFF TGTGCCAGCAGCTTATATGGCGGGAGCAATGAGCAGTTCTTC
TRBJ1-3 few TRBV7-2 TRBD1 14 CASSPGQGLEVIYF TGTGCCAGCAGCCCGGGACAGGGGCTTGAGGTCATATATTTT
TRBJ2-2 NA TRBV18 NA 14 CASSPLRNTGELFF TGTGCCAGCTCACCACTCAGAAACACCGGGGAGCTGTTTTTT
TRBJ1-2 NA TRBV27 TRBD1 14 CASSPTGGARGYTF TGTGCCAGCAGTCCTACAGGGGGCGCGCGCGGCTACACCTTC
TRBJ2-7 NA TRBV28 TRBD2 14 CASSSAGGNYEQYF TGTGCCAGCAGTTCAGCGGGAGGGAACTACGAGCAGTACTTC
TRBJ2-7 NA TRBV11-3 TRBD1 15 CASSPRDSGSYEQYF TGTGCCAGCAGCCCCAGGGACAGCGGATCCTACGAGCAGTACTTC
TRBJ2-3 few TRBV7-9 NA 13 CASSLNTGDTQYF TGTGCCAGCAGCCTTAATACGGGGGATACGCAGTATTTT
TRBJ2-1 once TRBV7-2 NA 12 CASSLAQGDQFF TGTGCCAGCAGCTTAGCACAGGGCGACCAGTTCTTC
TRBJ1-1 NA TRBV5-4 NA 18 CASSKGWGVSHQNTEAFF TGTGCCAGCAGCAAAGGTTGGGGGGTTAGCCACCAAAACACTGAAGCTTTCTTT
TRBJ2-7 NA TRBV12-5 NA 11 CASGLAYEQYF TGTGCTAGTGGTTTGGCGTACGAGCAGTACTTC
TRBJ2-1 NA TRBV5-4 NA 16 CASSLNRQGPKNEQFF TGTGCCAGCAGCCTTAACCGCCAGGGGCCCAAAAATGAGCAGTTCTTC
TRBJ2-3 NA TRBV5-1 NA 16 CASSLVPQTSTDTQYF TGCGCCAGCAGCTTAGTCCCGCAGACTAGCACAGATACGCAGTATTTT
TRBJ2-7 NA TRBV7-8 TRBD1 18 CASSLEVTGAFHYYEQYF TGTGCCAGCAGCTTAGAGGTCACAGGGGCCTTTCACTACTACGAGCAGTACTTC
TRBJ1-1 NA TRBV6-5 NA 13 CASSPKGGTEAFF TGTGCCAGCAGCCCAAAGGGGGGGACTGAAGCTTTCTTT
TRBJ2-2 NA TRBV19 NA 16 CASTQWGRANTGELFF TGTGCCAGTACCCAATGGGGCAGGGCCAACACCGGGGAGCTGTTTTTT
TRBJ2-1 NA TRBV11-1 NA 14 CASSPDWSYNEQFF TGTGCCAGCAGCCCCGACTGGTCCTACAATGAGCAGTTCTTC
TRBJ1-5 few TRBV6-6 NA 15 CASSYSAGKGQPQHF TGTGCCAGCAGTTACTCGGCAGGGAAGGGTCAGCCCCAGCATTTT
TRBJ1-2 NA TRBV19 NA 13 CASNLDGLYGYTF TGTGCCAGTAACCTAGACGGTCTCTATGGCTACACCTTC